This T cell receptor (beta chain) was sequenced during a study of technical replicates of blood from a few donors. Only in-frame clones appear in the TCRdb table, and some are missing; sequencing was by immunoSEQ multiplex PCR. The table has 75,000 or so clones, 85% to 95% seen once. The CDR3 has 15 amino acids. Germline lookup yields CDR1 LGHNA and CDR2 YSLEER. V was shortened by 3 bases and J by 2 bases, with 11 bases between the two germline ends. The sequence was obtained from a human donor in good health. Sequencing was done on a sample of T cells isolated from PBMCs. This rearrangement joins TRBV4-3 to TRBJ1-3; no clear D gene. The CDR3 loop is CASSHLLEAGNTIYF. The CDR3 region has the DNA TGCGCCAGCAGCCATCTACTAGAGGCTGGAAACACCATATATTTT.